Included here is one T cell receptor (beta chain) sequence, with context. Its antigen is not identified. Peripheral blood came from all dose cohorts at three timepoints. These data originate in a study of OX40 agonist ivuxolimab in advanced cancers. Study summary: A male proportion of about 86% was recorded, with mean age about 54 years and range roughly 23 to 79. Previous treatment with anti-PD-1, anti-PD-L1 or anti-CTLA-4 therapy was allowed; over 35% had received some. General study results and limits: In general, CD8+ T cells held more expanded clones than CD4+ did, on average.

V was cut by 5 bases and J by 3 bases, with 10 bases left in between. Germline V lookup: CDR1 SGHVS, CDR2 FNYEAQ. The CDR3 is 14 residues long. The repertoire was sequenced with immunoSEQ multiplex PCR; TCRdb's copy has only in-frame clones and lacks some. This table has about 57,000 clones, about 90% appearing once. The V call is TRBV7-6, the J call TRBJ1-4; a possible D gene is TRBD1 (6 bases). The TCR comes from an adult with an advanced solid tumor such as melanoma, head and neck, liver or kidney cancer. Sequencing used CD4+ or CD8+ T cells sorted from blood, obtained in a trial of the OX40 agonist ivuxolimab. The CDR3 DNA reads as TGTGCCAGCAGCCGGACAGTGGCTAATGAAAAACTGTTTTTT. Its translation is CASSRTVANEKLFF.